This T cell receptor (beta chain) is from a study of T cell changes during pregnancy in multiple sclerosis. Sequencing used immunoSEQ multiplex PCR; TCRdb keeps in-frame clones, though not all of them. Of about 40,000 clones listed, approximately 90% are singletons. Trimming stripped 7 bases from V and 5 bases from J, with 20 bases between. The V gene's germline CDR1 is MDHEN and CDR2 SYDVKM. The CDR3 contains 15 residues. This chain links TRBV28 with TRBJ1-1; no reliable D call. The material was CD4+ T cells from peripheral blood mononuclear cells, obtained in the first trimester of pregnancy. This clonotype was sampled from a female donor with multiple sclerosis, enrolled in a pregnancy study. CDR3 sequence reads: CASISSGVSGTEAFF. The CDR3 region has the DNA TGTGCCAGCATCTCCAGTGGGGTCTCGGGAACTGAAGCTTTCTTT.